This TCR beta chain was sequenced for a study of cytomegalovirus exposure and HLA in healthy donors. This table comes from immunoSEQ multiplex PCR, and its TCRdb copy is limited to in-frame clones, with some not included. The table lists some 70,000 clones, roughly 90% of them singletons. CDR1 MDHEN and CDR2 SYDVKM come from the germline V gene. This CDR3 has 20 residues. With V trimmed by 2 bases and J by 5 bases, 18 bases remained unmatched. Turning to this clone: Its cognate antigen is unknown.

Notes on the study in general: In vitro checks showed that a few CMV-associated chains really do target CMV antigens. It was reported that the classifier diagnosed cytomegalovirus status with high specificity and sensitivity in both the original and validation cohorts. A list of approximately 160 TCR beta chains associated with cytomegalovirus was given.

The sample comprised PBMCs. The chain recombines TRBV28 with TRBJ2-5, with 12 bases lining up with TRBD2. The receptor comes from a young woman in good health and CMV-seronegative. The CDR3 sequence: CASSLPPGGRLAGERETQYF. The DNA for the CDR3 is TGTGCCAGCAGTTTACCCCCAGGGGGGAGACTAGCGGGAGAAAGGGAGACCCAGTACTTC.